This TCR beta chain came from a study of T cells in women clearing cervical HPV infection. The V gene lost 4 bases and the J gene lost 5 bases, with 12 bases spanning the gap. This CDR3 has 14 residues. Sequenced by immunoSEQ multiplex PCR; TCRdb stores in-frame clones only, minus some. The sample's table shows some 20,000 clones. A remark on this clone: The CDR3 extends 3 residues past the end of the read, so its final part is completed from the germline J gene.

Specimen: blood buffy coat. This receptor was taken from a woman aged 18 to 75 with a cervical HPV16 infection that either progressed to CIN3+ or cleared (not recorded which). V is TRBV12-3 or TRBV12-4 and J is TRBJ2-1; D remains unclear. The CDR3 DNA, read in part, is TGTGCCAGCAGTTCAAGCCCCTTGGACAATGAG. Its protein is CASSSSPLDNE. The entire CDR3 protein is CASSSSPLDNEQFF.